This T cell receptor beta chain derives from a study of naive and memory T cell subsets. Points from the study as a whole: Each distinct alpha or beta sequence counts as one clonotype.

About this clonotype itself: Its antigen is not known.

An equimolar mix of two oligonucleotides served as the beta constant-region primer for TRBC1 and TRBC2. The ligated cDNA underwent four PCR rounds using SP2 and nested alpha and beta constant-region primers. An oligonucleotide with the SP2 primer and a 12-nucleotide UMI was ligated to the cDNA 3' end. MiXCR, run by TCRdb on the UMI-ligation and nested PCR reads, gives a single entry per CDR3 protein. Altogether about 82,000 distinct CDR3 sequences are present, roughly 9.2% being singletons, with the ten largest covering around 1.3%. Germline CDR1 is SGHNT and CDR2 is YYREEE (reference sequence). V lost 2 bases, J lost 0 bases, and 11 bases stayed unmatched. The CDR3 covers 18 residues.

The chain uses TRBV5-4 and TRBJ2-5; 9 bases align to TRBD2. The TCR originated in a human donor in good health. Sequenced input: naive CD8+ T cells from blood. CDR3 nucleotide sequence: TGTGCCAGCAGCTTCCGCGGGGGGGCAAGTGGGGACCAAGAGACCCAGTACTTC. Protein product: CASSFRGGASGDQETQYF.